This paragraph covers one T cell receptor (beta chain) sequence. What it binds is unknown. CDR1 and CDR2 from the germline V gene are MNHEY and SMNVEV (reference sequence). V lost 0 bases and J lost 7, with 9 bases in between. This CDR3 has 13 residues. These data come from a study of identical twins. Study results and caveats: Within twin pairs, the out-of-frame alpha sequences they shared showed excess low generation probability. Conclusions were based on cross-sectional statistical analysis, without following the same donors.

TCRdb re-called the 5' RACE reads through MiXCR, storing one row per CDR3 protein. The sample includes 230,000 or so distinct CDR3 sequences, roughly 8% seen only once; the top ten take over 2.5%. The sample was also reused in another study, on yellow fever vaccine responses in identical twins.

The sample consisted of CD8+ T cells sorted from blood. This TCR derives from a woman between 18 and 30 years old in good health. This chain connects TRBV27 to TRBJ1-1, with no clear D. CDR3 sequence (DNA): TGTGCCAGCAGTTTATCGATAGGTAATGAAGCTTTCTTT. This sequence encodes CASSLSIGNEAFF.